The 9 T cell receptor beta chains listed next were all sequenced from one sample in a study of cytotoxic CD8 clonotypes in ibrutinib-treated CLL. Produced via immunoSEQ multiplex PCR; TCRdb's table is partial and in-frame only. The sample comprises about 40,000 clones, 55% to 75% of which are singletons, and around a tenth rests with the top ten. The starting material was PBMCs, obtained at disease progression, from a patient treated with ibrutinib. The receptors shown here come from a human donor with chronic lymphocytic leukemia.

The CDR3 spells CASSPLAQGGYGYTF. CDR3 sequence (DNA): TGTGCCAGCAGCCCGCTCGCCCAGGGAGGGTATGGCTACACCTTC. The chain joins TRBV5-4 to TRBJ1-2, with D maybe TRBD1 (5 bases). Germline CDR1 reads SGHNT; CDR2 reads YYREEE (reference sequence). The CDR3 is 15 amino acids. V lost 4 bases and J lost 5, with 18 bases in between.

This chain joins TRBV6-6 and TRBJ1-1; 10 bases agree with TRBD1. Germline V CDR1 and CDR2: MNHNY, SVGAGI (reference sequence). The V and J ends lost 9 bases and 3 bases, in that order; junction bases with no gene match: 10. CDR3 length equals 15 residues. CDR3 amino acids: CARDGTGVRDTEAFF. The CDR3 nucleotides are TGTGCCAGGGACGGGACAGGGGTTCGGGACACTGAAGCTTTCTTT.

This clone was counted a few times. J is TRBJ1-1 and V is TRBV7-9; D gene unclear. This CDR3 region has 14 residues. Trimming took 1 base from V and 0 from J, leaving 6 bases between them. Germline assignment: CDR1 SEHNR and CDR2 FQNEAQ (reference sequence). The chain's CDR3 is CASSLGGLNTEAFF. CDR3 bases: TGTGCCAGCAGCTTAGGCGGGTTGAACACTGAAGCTTTCTTT.

This rearrangement joins TRBV7-7 to TRBJ2-7, with 8 bases matching TRBD2. The CDR3 contains 15 residues. CDR1 and CDR2 from the germline V gene are SSHAT and FNYEAQ (reference sequence). Here the CDR3 DNA reads TGTGCTTCCTCGCAGGGGAGCGGGAGTACGTACGAGCAGTACTTC. This sequence encodes CASSQGSGSTYEQYF.

This chain uses TRBV5-1 with TRBJ2-1; TRBD2 matches 8 bases. This CDR3 contains 14 residues. Germline CDR1 is SGHRS and CDR2 is YFSETQ. V dropped 2 bases and J dropped 12; count of bases not matched to a gene: 10. Here the CDR3 reads CASSFPGLVDGQFF. The DNA of the CDR3 is TGCGCCAGCAGCTTCCCGGGACTAGTCGATGGGCAGTTCTTC. The complete variable domain, with remaining parts taken from reference TRBV5-1 and TRBJ2-1, reads KAGVTQTPRYLIKTRGQQVTLSCSPISGHRSVSWYQQTPGQGLQFLFEYFSETQRNKGNFPGRFSGRQFSNSRSEMNVSTLELGDSALYLCASSFPGLVDGQFFGPGTRLTVL.

V and J are TRBV28 and TRBJ2-1, with 12 bases fitting TRBD1. The CDR3 length is 18 residues. From germline, CDR1 is MDHEN and CDR2 SYDVKM. Germline trimming cut 2 bases from V and 10 bases from J; bases unmatched to any gene: 15. CDR3 loop: CASSLLTLRDRGREEQFF. In nucleotides, the CDR3 is TGTGCCAGCAGTTTACTAACCCTCCGGGACAGGGGGCGCGAAGAGCAGTTCTTC. Full variable domain (remainder filled in from reference TRBV28 and TRBJ2-1): DVKVTQSSRYLVKRTGEKVFLECVQDMDHENMFWYRQDPGLGLRLIYFSYDVKMKEKGDIPEGYSVSREKKERFSLILESASTNQTSMYLCASSLLTLRDRGREEQFFGPGTRLTVL.

This clone was counted a few times. The V gene is TRBV6-5, the J gene TRBJ1-6; 7 nucleotides agree with TRBD1. Germline V gene data show CDR1 as MNHEY and CDR2 as SVGAGI. V lost 6 bases and J lost 6; bases outside the gene matches: 5. This CDR3 is 14 amino acids long. CDR3 coding DNA: TGTGCCAGCAGCGACAGGGTTGGTAATTCACCCCTCCACTTT. Translation: CASSDRVGNSPLHF.

This rearrangement joins TRBV4-1 to TRBJ2-5; 9 nucleotides line up with TRBD1. V lost 3 bases and J lost 5; bases outside the gene matches: 4. CDR1 and CDR2 (germline): MGHRA, YSYEKL. The CDR3 runs 14 residues. The DNA of the CDR3 is TGCGCCAGCAGCCAGGGACAGGGTAGGGAGACCCAGTACTTC. Translated: CASSQGQGRETQYF.

The chain is built from TRBV15 and TRBJ2-1; 8 nucleotides match TRBD2. The ends lost 3 bases at V and 7 bases at J; junction bases unmatched: 11. Germline V CDR1 and CDR2: LNHNV, YYDKDF (reference sequence). The CDR3 has 16 amino acids. The CDR3 sequence: CATSSRGGPAKNEQFF. The CDR3 DNA follows: TGTGCCACCAGCAGCCGGGGGGGACCAGCCAAAAATGAGCAGTTCTTC.